One and the same sample provided the 25 T cell receptor beta chains below, sequenced in a study of T cell changes during pregnancy in multiple sclerosis. The assay was immunoSEQ multiplex PCR, and TCRdb's table has in-frame clones only and misses some. The sample includes about 75,000 clones, 80% to 90% of them seen just once. The sample consisted of peripheral blood, taken in the first trimester of pregnancy. The origin of the receptors is a female donor in good health, enrolled as a control in a pregnancy study.

This clone was counted once. The V call is TRBV15, the J call TRBJ1-5; D remains ambiguous. V shed 1 base and J shed 5 bases, with 12 bases lying between them. The CDR3 is made up of 15 amino acids. Germline V CDR1 and CDR2: LNHNV, YYDKDF (reference sequence). The CDR3 nucleotides are TGTGCCACCAGCAGAGCTGAGACACCCTATCAGCCCCAGCATTTT. This encodes CATSRAETPYQPQHF.

V is TRBV7-2 and J is TRBJ1-1; 10 bases are a match to TRBD1. In germline, CDR1 is SGHTA, CDR2 FQGNSA. Trimming took 7 bases from V and 1 from J; bases not matched to a gene: 12. This CDR3 region has 17 residues. The CDR3 nucleotides are TGTGCCAGCACCGCGACAGGGGGCGCCTCATGGAACACTGAAGCTTTCTTT. Amino acid sequence: CASTATGGASWNTEAFF.

The V call is TRBV6-6, the J call TRBJ1-2; 8 positions match TRBD1. The ends lost 6 bases at V and 5 bases at J; junction bases unmatched: 5. Germline CDR1 is MNHNY and CDR2 is SVGAGI (reference sequence). The CDR3 runs 13 residues. CDR3 region: CASSRTGIYGYTF. For the CDR3, the DNA is TGTGCCAGCAGCCGGACAGGGATATATGGCTACACCTTC.

This rearrangement joins TRBV9 to TRBJ2-2; TRBD1 aligns across 7 bases. CDR3 length: 15 amino acids. CDR1 is SGDLS, CDR2 YYNGEE, per germline. V shed 0 bases, J shed 6 bases, and the junction held 5 bases outside the gene matches. CDR3 sequence: CASSVAGQGAGELFF. The CDR3 DNA sequence: TGTGCCAGCAGCGTAGCTGGCCAGGGGGCCGGGGAGCTGTTTTTT. Filled out from reference TRBV9 and TRBJ2-2, the complete variable domain reads DSGVTQTPKHLITATGQRVTLRCSPRSGDLSVYWYQQSLDQGLQFLIQYYNGEERAKGNILERFSAQQFPDLHSELNLSSLELGDSALYFCASSVAGQGAGELFFGEGSRLTVL.

J is TRBJ1-1 and V is TRBV7-9; no firm D call. This CDR3 region has 13 residues. V dropped 5 bases and J dropped 3 bases, with 10 bases sitting between them. The V gene's germline CDR1 is SEHNR and CDR2 FQNEAQ (reference sequence). CDR3 sequence: CASSPRSYTEAFF. The CDR3 nucleotides read TGTGCCAGCAGCCCGAGAAGTTACACTGAAGCTTTCTTT.

The V call is TRBV6-6, the J call TRBJ2-7, with D uncertain. The V gene lost 0 bases and the J gene lost 2 bases, with 8 bases spanning the gap. CDR1 MNHNY and CDR2 SVGAGI come from the germline V gene (reference sequence). The CDR3 runs 14 residues. The CDR3 coding sequence is TGTGCCAGCAGTTACTCGAAAACTCCCTACGAGCAGTACTTC. Translating it yields CASSYSKTPYEQYF.

CDR3 sequence reads: CATSLQRGSYEQYF. In nucleotides, the CDR3 is TGTGCCACCAGCCTCCAAAGGGGCTCCTACGAGCAGTACTTC. The V call is TRBV15, the J call TRBJ2-7; maybe TRBD1 (5 bases). The CDR3 sequence is 14 residues long. Germline CDR1 and CDR2: LNHNV and YYDKDF (reference sequence). Between the trimmed V and J ends, which lost 5 bases and 0 bases, there was a span of 11 bases.

This CDR3 is CASSHHTGTGGTGELFF. CDR3 DNA sequence: TGCGCCAGCAGCCACCACACCGGGACAGGGGGCACCGGGGAGCTGTTTTTT. The chain recombines TRBV4-1 with TRBJ2-2; TRBD1 matches 11 bases. The CDR3 spans 17 residues. V was clipped by 3 bases and J by 4 bases; unmatched bases: 7. Germline lookup yields CDR1 MGHRA and CDR2 YSYEKL.

The V and J genes are TRBV7-9 and TRBJ2-1; a weak D match, TRBD2 (5 bases). V lost 7 bases and J 2 bases, leaving 18 bases between the germline ends. CDR3 length equals 16 residues. Germline V gene sequence: CDR1 SEHNR, CDR2 FQNEAQ (reference sequence). CDR3 bases: TGTGCCAGCACCACTTACCGAGGGAGCCCCTACAATGAGCAGTTCTTC. Translation: CASTTYRGSPYNEQFF.

This clone was recorded once. The V and J genes are TRBV19 and TRBJ1-5; 11 nucleotides line up with TRBD1. CDR1 is LNHDA and CDR2 is SQIVND in the germline V gene (reference sequence). J gave up 6 bases and V 2 bases, and 3 bases lay outside the gene matches. This CDR3 has 15 residues. The CDR3 is CASSIMGTGGQPQHF. In nucleotides, the CDR3 is TGTGCCAGTAGTATAATGGGGACAGGGGGTCAGCCCCAGCATTTT.

V usage is TRBV14 and J usage is TRBJ2-7, with 8 bases identical to TRBD1. The V gene's germline CDR1 is SGHDN and CDR2 FVKESK. J lost 6 bases, V lost 4 bases, and 5 bases had no gene match. The CDR3 consists of 13 residues. CDR3 sequence: CASSLSTGVEQYF. The CDR3 DNA follows: TGTGCCAGCAGCCTCTCGACAGGGGTCGAGCAGTACTTC. Drawing the rest from reference TRBV14 and TRBJ2-7, the complete variable domain is EAGVTQFPSHSVIEKGQTVTLRCDPISGHDNLYWYRRVMGKEIKFLLHFVKESKQDESGMPNNRFLAERTGGTYSTLKVQPAELEDSGVYFCASSLSTGVEQYFGPGTRLTVT.

The chain is built from TRBV2 and TRBJ2-1; 10 bases match TRBD2. The CDR3 totals 15 residues. The germline V gene encodes CDR1 SNHLY and CDR2 FYNNEI. Trimming took 3 bases from V and 6 from J; bases not matched to a gene: 5. The CDR3 sequence is CASSELAGGTNEQFF. CDR3 nucleotides: TGTGCCAGCAGTGAGTTAGCGGGGGGAACCAATGAGCAGTTCTTC. Drawing the rest from reference TRBV2 and TRBJ2-1, the complete variable domain is EPEVTQTPSHQVTQMGQEVILRCVPISNHLYFYWYRQILGQKVEFLVSFYNNEISEKSEIFDDQFSVERPDGSNFTLKIRSTKLEDSAMYFCASSELAGGTNEQFFGPGTRLTVL.

The chain is built from TRBV7-6 and TRBJ1-3, with no clear D. The CDR3 contains 12 residues. Trimming cost V 6 bases and J 2 bases, with 5 bases left between them. Germline CDR1 reads SGHVS; CDR2 reads FNYEAQ. The CDR3 sequence: CASRGPGNTIYF. The CDR3 DNA reads TGTGCCAGCAGGGGCCCTGGAAACACCATATATTTT.

This sequence joins TRBV11-3 and TRBJ2-3; possible D gene TRBD2, 6 bases. Deletions cut 5 bases from V and 4 bases from J, with 19 bases between. The CDR3 runs 16 residues. Germline values: CDR1 SGHNT, CDR2 YENEEA. The CDR3 bases are TGTGCCAGCAGCCGTGGGGCTAGCTGGAGGGCAGATACGCAGTATTTT. It encodes CASSRGASWRADTQYF. The variable domain in full, with the rest retrieved from reference TRBV11-3 and TRBJ2-3, is EAGVVQSPRYKIIEKKQPVAFWCNPISGHNTLYWYLQNLGQGPELLIRYENEEAVDDSQLPKDRFSAERLKGVDSTLKIQPAELGDSAVYLCASSRGASWRADTQYFGPGTRLTVL.

The genes are TRBV27 and TRBJ2-1; 13 bases line up with TRBD2. This CDR3 is 15 amino acids long. The V gene end was trimmed by 5 bases and the J gene end by 7 bases; junction bases not matched to a gene: 5. CDR1 and CDR2 from the germline V gene are MNHEY and SMNVEV (reference sequence). The CDR3 loop reads CASSQGTSGNNEQFF. The CDR3 DNA sequence: TGTGCCAGCAGTCAAGGGACTAGCGGGAATAATGAGCAGTTCTTC.

The chain carries TRBV10-1 and TRBJ2-7; TRBD2 might be the D (5 bases). The CDR3 runs to 12 residues. CDR1 and CDR2 from the germline V gene are WNHNN and SYGVQD (reference sequence). V lost 8 bases and J lost 6, with 14 bases in between. CDR3 protein: CASGGLPCEQYF. In nucleotides, the CDR3 is TGCGCCAGCGGAGGACTCCCCTGCGAGCAGTACTTC.

The CDR3, as DNA: TGTGCCAGCAGCTTCGGGGGGGCGGGAGCCCACAATGAGCAGTTCTTC. It yields the protein CASSFGGAGAHNEQFF. The V call is TRBV5-4, the J call TRBJ2-1; the match to TRBD2 covers 8 bases. Germline V gene data show CDR1 as SGHNT and CDR2 as YYREEE (reference sequence). The CDR3 runs to 16 residues. With 2 bases clipped from V and 5 bases from J, the junction kept 9 bases outside the gene matches. Filled out from reference TRBV5-4 and TRBJ2-1, the complete variable domain reads ETGVTQSPTHLIKTRGQQVTLRCSSQSGHNTVSWYQQALGQGPQFIFQYYREEENGRGNFPPRFSGLQFPNYSSELNVNALELDDSALYLCASSFGGAGAHNEQFFGPGTRLTVL.

The chain carries TRBV18 and TRBJ1-1, with D possibly matching TRBD1 (5 bases). The CDR3 length is 14 residues. Trimming removed 5 bases at V and 6 bases at J, with 16 bases between. Germline CDR1 is KGHSH and CDR2 is LQKENI. This CDR3 is CASSGAGTQAEAFF. Here the CDR3 DNA reads TGTGCCAGCTCAGGGGCAGGGACTCAAGCTGAAGCTTTCTTT.

The chain joins TRBV7-9 to TRBJ2-2, with 10 positions matching TRBD2. Germline V CDR1 and CDR2: SEHNR, FQNEAQ (reference sequence). The CDR3 covers 18 residues. V gave up 6 bases and J gave up 2 bases; unmatched junction bases: 12. CDR3 region: CASSPPGLAGENTGELFF. For the CDR3, the DNA is TGTGCCAGCAGTCCCCCGGGTCTAGCGGGAGAAAACACCGGGGAGCTGTTTTTT.

The gene calls are TRBV7-6 and TRBJ2-1; the D is unclear. V gave up 2 bases and J gave up 5 bases, with 7 bases separating them. CDR1 is SGHVS and CDR2 is FNYEAQ in the germline V gene. The CDR3 consists of 13 residues. CDR3 in amino acids: CASSLSQNNEQFF. The DNA of the CDR3 is TGTGCCAGCAGCTTATCCCAAAACAATGAGCAGTTCTTC. Variable domain in full (rest from reference TRBV7-6 and TRBJ2-1): GAGVSQSPRYKVTKRGQDVALRCDPISGHVSLYWYRQALGQGPEFLTYFNYEAQQDKSGLPNDRFSAERPEGSISTLTIQRTEQRDSAMYRCASSLSQNNEQFFGPGTRLTVL.

The chain recombines TRBV19 with TRBJ1-2, with 9 bases lining up with TRBD1. The CDR3 covers 15 residues. In germline, CDR1 is LNHDA, CDR2 SQIVND (reference sequence). Trimming took 5 bases from V and 7 from J; bases not matched to a gene: 11. This CDR3 reads CASSPLRDREGGYTF. The CDR3 bases are TGTGCCAGTAGTCCACTCCGGGACAGGGAGGGTGGCTACACCTTC. Full variable domain (outside the CDR3, taken from reference TRBV19 and TRBJ1-2): DGGITQSPKYLFRKEGQNVTLSCEQNLNHDAMYWYRQDPGQGLRLIYYSQIVNDFQKGDIAEGYSVSREKKESFPLTVTSAQKNPTAFYLCASSPLRDREGGYTFGSGTRLTVV.

The sample holds one count of this clone. The chain couples TRBV19 to TRBJ2-7; TRBD2 aligns across 9 bases. CDR1 LNHDA and CDR2 SQIVND come from the germline V gene (reference sequence). The CDR3 spans 18 residues. The junction had 16 bases not matched to a gene; V was cut back by 3 bases and J by 4 bases. The CDR3 DNA is TGTGCCAGTAGTATTCCAGGTTTTAGCGGGAGTTCGTGGTACGAGCAGTACTTC. As protein: CASSIPGFSGSSWYEQYF.

This chain connects TRBV15 to TRBJ2-7; a weak D match, TRBD1 (5 bases). Trimming left V 7 bases short and J 2 bases short, with 15 bases between. This CDR3 is built from 14 residues. Germline V gives CDR1 LNHNV, CDR2 YYDKDF (reference sequence). This chain's CDR3 is CATKVGKGAYEQYF. The CDR3 coding sequence is TGTGCCACCAAGGTTGGGAAAGGGGCCTACGAGCAGTACTTC.

The V and J genes are TRBV6-4 and TRBJ1-2; D not certain. The V gene's germline CDR1 is MRHNA and CDR2 SNTAGT. The V and J ends lost 2 bases and 4 bases respectively, with 8 bases between them. The CDR3 has 13 residues. In DNA, the CDR3 is TGTGCCAGCAGTGACAGAGGAGGCTATGGCTACACCTTC. Its translation: CASSDRGGYGYTF.

The chain combines TRBV6-4 with TRBJ2-1; 8 bases are shared with TRBD1. Germline CDR1 is MRHNA and CDR2 is SNTAGT. With 3 bases clipped from V and 15 bases from J, the junction kept 4 bases outside the gene matches. The CDR3 sequence is 11 residues long. The CDR3 sequence: CASSEGTGTFF. The CDR3 DNA follows: TGTGCCAGCAGTGAGGGGACAGGCACGTTCTTC.